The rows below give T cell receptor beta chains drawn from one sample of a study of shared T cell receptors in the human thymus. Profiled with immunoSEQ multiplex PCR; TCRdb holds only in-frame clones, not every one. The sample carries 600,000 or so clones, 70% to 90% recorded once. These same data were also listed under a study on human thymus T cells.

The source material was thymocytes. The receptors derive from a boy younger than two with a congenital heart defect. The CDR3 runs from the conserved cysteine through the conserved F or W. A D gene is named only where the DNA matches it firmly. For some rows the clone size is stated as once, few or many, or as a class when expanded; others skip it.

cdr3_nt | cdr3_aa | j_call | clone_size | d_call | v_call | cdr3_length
TGTGCCAGCAGCTACTGGACAGGGTTCATGAACACTGAAGCTTTCTTT | CASSYWTGFMNTEAFF | TRBJ1-1 | NA | TRBD1 | TRBV5-6 | 16
TGTGCCAGCAGCTTGGTGATAACCCGACACACAGATACGCAGTATTTT | CASSLVITRHTDTQYF | TRBJ2-3 | NA | NA | TRBV5-6 | 16
TGTGCCAGCAGGGAACTAGCGGGAGGGCCCCGGCGCACCGGGGAGCTGTTTTTT | CASRELAGGPRRTGELFF | TRBJ2-2 | NA | TRBD2 | TRBV2 | 18
TGTGCCAGCAGCCCCCTAGGGGGAGAGGACTACGAGCAGTACTTC | CASSPLGGEDYEQYF | TRBJ2-7 | NA | NA | TRBV7-2 | 15
TGTGCCAGTAGTATAGATCAACGGGACAGGGTCTCTGGGGCCAACGTCCTGACTTTC | CASSIDQRDRVSGANVLTF | TRBJ2-6 | NA | TRBD1 | TRBV19 | 19
TGCGCCAGCAGCCAGGAAAGTGGGGGGGACAATGAGCAGTTCTTC | CASSQESGGDNEQFF | TRBJ2-1 | NA | TRBD2 | TRBV4-1 | 15
TGTGCCAGCAGCCAAGGCCCGGGCTCTGGGGCCAACGTCCTGACTTTC | CASSQGPGSGANVLTF | TRBJ2-6 | few | NA | TRBV14 | 16
TGTGCCAGCAGTTACTGGAGACAGGGGGAAGAGACCCAGTACTTC | CASSYWRQGEETQYF | TRBJ2-5 | NA | TRBD1 | TRBV6-5 | 15
TGTGCCAGCAGTCACACAGGGTTGCGAAGGAACACTGAAGCTTTCTTT | CASSHTGLRRNTEAFF | TRBJ1-1 | NA | NA | TRBV27 | 16
TGTGCCAGTCTTCCCTCTCCCTTACGGGGTATAGCTTTCTTT | CASLPSPLRGIAFF | TRBJ1-1 | NA | NA | TRBV19 | 14
TGCAGCGTTCACGAACGGAGAGGAAACACCATATATTTT | CSVHERRGNTIYF | TRBJ1-3 | NA | NA | TRBV29-1 | 13
TGTGCCAGCAGTTACTCGATCATGGTTAGAAACATTCAGTACTTC | CASSYSIMVRNIQYF | TRBJ2-4 | NA | NA | TRBV6-6 | 15
TGTGCCAGCAGCCCCGGCACTACTCCTTCTGGCGAGCAGTACTTC | CASSPGTTPSGEQYF | TRBJ2-7 | NA | NA | TRBV7-9 | 15
TGTGCCATCAGTGAGGCGGTAGCAAATGAAAAACTGTTTTTT | CAISEAVANEKLFF | TRBJ1-4 | once | NA | TRBV10-3 | 14